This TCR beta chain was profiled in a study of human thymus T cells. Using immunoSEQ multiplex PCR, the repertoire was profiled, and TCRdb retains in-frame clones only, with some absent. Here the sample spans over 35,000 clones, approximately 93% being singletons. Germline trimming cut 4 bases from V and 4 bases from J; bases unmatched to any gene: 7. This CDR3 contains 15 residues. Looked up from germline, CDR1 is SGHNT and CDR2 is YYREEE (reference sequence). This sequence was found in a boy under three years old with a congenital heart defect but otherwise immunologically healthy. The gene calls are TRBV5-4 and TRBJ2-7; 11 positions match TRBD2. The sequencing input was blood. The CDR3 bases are TGTGCCAGCAGCCCTAGCGGGGGGCCGCCGTACGAGCAGTACTTC. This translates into CASSPSGGPPYEQYF.